The T cell receptor (beta chain) under discussion was sequenced for a study of cytomegalovirus exposure and HLA in healthy donors. Amplification used 60 Vbeta primers and 13 Jbeta primers. Sequencing used immunoSEQ multiplex PCR; TCRdb keeps in-frame clones, though not all of them. The sample shows 80,000 to 90,000 clones, approximately 80% of them seen only once. This clone came up a few times. Specimen: PBMCs. This TCR was sampled from a man younger than 40 in good health and CMV-seronegative.

The CDR3 protein is CASSPLSGANVLTF. As DNA, the CDR3 is TGTGCCAGCAGCCCCCTCTCTGGGGCCAACGTCCTGACTTTC. The V call is TRBV14, the J call TRBJ2-6; unclear D gene. V was trimmed by 4 bases and J by 0 bases, leaving 4 bases between them. Germline CDR1 is SGHDN and CDR2 is FVKESK. The length of the CDR3 is 14 residues.